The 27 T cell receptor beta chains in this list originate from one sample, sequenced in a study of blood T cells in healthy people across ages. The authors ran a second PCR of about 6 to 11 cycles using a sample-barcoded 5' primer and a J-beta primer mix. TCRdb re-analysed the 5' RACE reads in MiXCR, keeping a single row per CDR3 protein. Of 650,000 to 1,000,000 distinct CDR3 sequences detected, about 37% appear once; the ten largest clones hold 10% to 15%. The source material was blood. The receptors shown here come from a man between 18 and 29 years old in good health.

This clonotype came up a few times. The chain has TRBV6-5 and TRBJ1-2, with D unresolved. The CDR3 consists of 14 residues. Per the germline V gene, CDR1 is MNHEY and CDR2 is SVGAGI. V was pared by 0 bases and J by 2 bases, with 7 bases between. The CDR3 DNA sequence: TGTGCCAGCAGTTACTCACCGGGAAACTATGGCTACACCTTC. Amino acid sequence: CASSYSPGNYGYTF.

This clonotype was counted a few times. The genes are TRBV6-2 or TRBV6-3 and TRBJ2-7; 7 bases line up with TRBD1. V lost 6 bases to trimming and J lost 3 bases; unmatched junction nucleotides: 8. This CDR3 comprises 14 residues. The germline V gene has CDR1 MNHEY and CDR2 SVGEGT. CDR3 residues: CASSTGTASYEQYF. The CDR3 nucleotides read TGTGCCAGCAGCACCGGGACAGCTAGCTACGAGCAGTACTTC.

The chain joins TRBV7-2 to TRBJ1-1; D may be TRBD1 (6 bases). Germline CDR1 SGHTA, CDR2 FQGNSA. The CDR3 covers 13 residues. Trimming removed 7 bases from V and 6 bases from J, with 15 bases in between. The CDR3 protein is CASNRPGVPEAFF. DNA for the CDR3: TGTGCCAGCAACCGACCAGGGGTCCCTGAAGCTTTCTTT.

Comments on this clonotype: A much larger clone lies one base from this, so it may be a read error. DNA of the CDR3: TGCAGTGCTAGTTTAACCGAGAGGGCCGAGCAGTACTTC. It translates to CSASLTERAEQYF. The chain uses TRBV20-1 and TRBJ2-7, with D perhaps TRBD2 (5 bases). The ends were cut back, 3 bases at V and 6 bases at J, with 15 bases in the middle. The CDR3 is made up of 13 amino acids. Looked up from germline, CDR1 is DFQATT and CDR2 is SNEGSKA (reference sequence).

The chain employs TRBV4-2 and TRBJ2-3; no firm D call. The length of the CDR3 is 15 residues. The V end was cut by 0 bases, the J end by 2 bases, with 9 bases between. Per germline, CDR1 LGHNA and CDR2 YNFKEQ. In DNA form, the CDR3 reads TGTGCCAGCAGCCAAGAGTCCGAGTTCACAGATACGCAGTATTTT. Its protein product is CASSQESEFTDTQYF.

In nucleotides, the CDR3 is TGTGCCAGCAGCCGAGGGGGCGGTGGCTACACCTTC. Its translation is CASSRGGGGYTF. This rearrangement joins TRBV7-2 to TRBJ1-2, with 7 bases aligning to TRBD1. CDR1 SGHTA and CDR2 FQGNSA come from the germline V gene. V shed 5 bases, J shed 7 bases, and the junction held 4 bases outside the gene matches. There are 12 residues in the CDR3.

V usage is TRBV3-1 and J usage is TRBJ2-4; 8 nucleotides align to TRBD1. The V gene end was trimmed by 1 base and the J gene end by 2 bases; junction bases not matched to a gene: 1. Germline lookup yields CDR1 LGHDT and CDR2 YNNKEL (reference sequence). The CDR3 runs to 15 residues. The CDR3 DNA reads TGTGCCAGCAGCCAAGGGACAGGGCCCAAAAACATTCAGTACTTC. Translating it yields CASSQGTGPKNIQYF.

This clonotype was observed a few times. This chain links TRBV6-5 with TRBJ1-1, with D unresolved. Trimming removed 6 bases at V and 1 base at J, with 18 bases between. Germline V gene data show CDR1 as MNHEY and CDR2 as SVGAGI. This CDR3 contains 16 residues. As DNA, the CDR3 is TGTGCCAGCAGCCTTACGACGGGAGGAGGGAACACTGAAGCTTTCTTT. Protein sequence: CASSLTTGGGNTEAFF.

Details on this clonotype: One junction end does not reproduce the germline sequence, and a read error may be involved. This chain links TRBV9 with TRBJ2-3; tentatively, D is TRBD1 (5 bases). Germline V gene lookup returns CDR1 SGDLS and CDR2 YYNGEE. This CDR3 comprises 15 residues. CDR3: CVSTGAGISTDTQYF. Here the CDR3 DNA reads TGTGTCAGCACCGGAGCAGGGATCAGCACAGATACGCAGTATTTT.

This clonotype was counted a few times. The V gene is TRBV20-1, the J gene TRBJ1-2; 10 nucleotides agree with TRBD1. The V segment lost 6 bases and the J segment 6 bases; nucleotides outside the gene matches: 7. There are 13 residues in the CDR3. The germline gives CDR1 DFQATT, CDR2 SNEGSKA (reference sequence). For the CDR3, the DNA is TGCAGTGCAAGGGACAGGGGCCAGAATGGCTACACCTTC. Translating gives CSARDRGQNGYTF.

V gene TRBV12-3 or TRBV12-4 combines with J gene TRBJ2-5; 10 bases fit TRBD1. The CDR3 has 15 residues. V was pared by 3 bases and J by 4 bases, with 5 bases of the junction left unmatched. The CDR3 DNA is TGTGCCAGCAGTTTGGACAGGGGGGGGGGAGAGACCCAGTACTTC. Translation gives CASSLDRGGGETQYF.

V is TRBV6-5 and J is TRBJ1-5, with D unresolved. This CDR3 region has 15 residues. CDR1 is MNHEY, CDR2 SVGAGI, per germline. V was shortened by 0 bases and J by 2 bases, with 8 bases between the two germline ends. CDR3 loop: CASSYSGMGNQPQHF. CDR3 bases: TGTGCCAGCAGTTACTCAGGGATGGGCAATCAGCCCCAGCATTTT.

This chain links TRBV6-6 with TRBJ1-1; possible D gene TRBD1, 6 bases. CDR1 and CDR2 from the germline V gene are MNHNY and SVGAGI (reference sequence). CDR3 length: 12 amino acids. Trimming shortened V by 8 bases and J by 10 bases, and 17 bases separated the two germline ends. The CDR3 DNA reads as TGTGCCAGCTCAAACAGGGTCAAGGCAGCTTTCTTT. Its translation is CASSNRVKAAFF.

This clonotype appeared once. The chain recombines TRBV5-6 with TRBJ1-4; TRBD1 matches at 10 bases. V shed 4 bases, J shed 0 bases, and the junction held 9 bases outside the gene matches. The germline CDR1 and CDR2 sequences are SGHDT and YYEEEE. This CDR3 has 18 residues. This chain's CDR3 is CASSLRDRGSATNEKLFF. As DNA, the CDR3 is TGTGCCAGCAGCCTCCGGGACAGGGGATCTGCAACTAATGAAAAACTGTTTTTT.

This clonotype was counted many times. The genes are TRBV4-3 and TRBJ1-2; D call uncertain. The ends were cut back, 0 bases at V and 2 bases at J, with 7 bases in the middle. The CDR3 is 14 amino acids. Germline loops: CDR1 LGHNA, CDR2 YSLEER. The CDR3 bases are TGCGCCAGCAGCCAAGAGTACCAGAACTATGGCTACACCTTC. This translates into CASSQEYQNYGYTF.

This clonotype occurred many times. CDR3 loop: CSARRETGGITDTQYF. Written as DNA, the CDR3 is TGCAGTGCTCGGAGGGAGACGGGGGGGATCACAGATACGCAGTATTTT. The J gene is TRBJ2-3, the V gene TRBV20-1; TRBD2 agrees at 8 bases. Unmatched junction bases numbered 12, after V lost 5 bases and J lost 2 bases. CDR3 length: 16 amino acids. The germline CDR1 and CDR2 sequences are DFQATT and SNEGSKA (reference sequence).

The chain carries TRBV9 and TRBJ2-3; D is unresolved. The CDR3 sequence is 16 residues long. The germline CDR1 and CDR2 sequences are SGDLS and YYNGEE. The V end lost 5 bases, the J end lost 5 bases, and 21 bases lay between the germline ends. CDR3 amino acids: CASSHRVRNGGDTQYF. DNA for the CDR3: TGTGCCAGCAGTCACCGGGTGAGGAATGGTGGAGATACGCAGTATTTT.

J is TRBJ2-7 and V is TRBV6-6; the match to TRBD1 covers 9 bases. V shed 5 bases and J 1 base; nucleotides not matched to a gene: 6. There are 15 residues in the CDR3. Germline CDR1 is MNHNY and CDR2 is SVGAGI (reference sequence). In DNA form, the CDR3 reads TGTGCCAGCAGTAGGGGACAGGGTTTTTCCTACGAGCAGTACTTC. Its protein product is CASSRGQGFSYEQYF.

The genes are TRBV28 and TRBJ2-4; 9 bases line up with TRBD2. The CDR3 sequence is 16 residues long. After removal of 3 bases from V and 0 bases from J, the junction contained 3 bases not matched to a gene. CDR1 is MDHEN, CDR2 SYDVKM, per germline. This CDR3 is CASSFSSGIAKNIQYF. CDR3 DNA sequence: TGTGCCAGCAGTTTTTCTAGCGGGATAGCCAAAAACATTCAGTACTTC.

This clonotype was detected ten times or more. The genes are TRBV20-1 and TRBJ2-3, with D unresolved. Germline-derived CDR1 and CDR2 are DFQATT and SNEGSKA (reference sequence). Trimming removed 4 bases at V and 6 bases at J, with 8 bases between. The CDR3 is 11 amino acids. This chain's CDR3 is CSATVRDTQYF. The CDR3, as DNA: TGCAGTGCTACCGTGAGGGATACGCAGTATTTT.

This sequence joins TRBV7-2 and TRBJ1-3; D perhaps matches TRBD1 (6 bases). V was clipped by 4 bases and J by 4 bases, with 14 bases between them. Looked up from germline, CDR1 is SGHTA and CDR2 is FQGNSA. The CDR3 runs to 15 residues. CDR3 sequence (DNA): TGTGCCAGCAGCTATCCTATCCAGGGGGGAAACACCATATATTTT. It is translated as CASSYPIQGGNTIYF.

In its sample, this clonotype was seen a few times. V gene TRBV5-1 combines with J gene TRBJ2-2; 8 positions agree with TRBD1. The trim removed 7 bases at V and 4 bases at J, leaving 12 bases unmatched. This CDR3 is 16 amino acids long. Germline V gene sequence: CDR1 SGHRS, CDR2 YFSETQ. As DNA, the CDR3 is TGCGCCAGCGGCTGGGGACAGGTACCTTCCACCGGGGAGCTGTTTTTT. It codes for CASGWGQVPSTGELFF.

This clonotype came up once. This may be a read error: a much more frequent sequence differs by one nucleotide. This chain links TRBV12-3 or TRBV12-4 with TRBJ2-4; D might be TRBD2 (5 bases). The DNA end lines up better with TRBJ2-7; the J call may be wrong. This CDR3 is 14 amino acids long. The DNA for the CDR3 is TGTGCCAGCAGTTTATTCAGCGGCCCCTACGAGCAGTACTTC. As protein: CASSLFSGPYEQYF.

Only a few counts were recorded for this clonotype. CDR3 coding DNA: TGTGCCATCAGTGAGTCTGGACGGTCCGTTGGTACGCAGTATTTT. This sequence encodes CAISESGRSVGTQYF. The gene calls are TRBV10-3 and TRBJ2-3; no clear D gene. The CDR3 contains 15 residues. V dropped 0 bases and J dropped 8 bases, with 15 bases sitting between them. Germline V gene lookup returns CDR1 ENHRY and CDR2 SYGVKD.

CDR3 nucleotides: TGCAGTGCTAGAGATGGTAACAAGAACACCGGGGAGCTGTTTTTT. It is translated as CSARDGNKNTGELFF. This rearrangement joins TRBV20-1 to TRBJ2-2; no definite D call. Germline CDR1 is DFQATT and CDR2 is SNEGSKA (reference sequence). The CDR3 runs 15 residues. V lost 0 bases, J lost 1 base, and 9 bases lay in between.

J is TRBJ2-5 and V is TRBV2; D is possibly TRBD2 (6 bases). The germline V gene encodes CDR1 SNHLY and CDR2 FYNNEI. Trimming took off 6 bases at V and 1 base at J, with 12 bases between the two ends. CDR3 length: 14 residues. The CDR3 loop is CASRRDSGQETQYF. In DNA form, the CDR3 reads TGTGCCAGCAGGAGGGACTCCGGCCAAGAGACCCAGTACTTC.

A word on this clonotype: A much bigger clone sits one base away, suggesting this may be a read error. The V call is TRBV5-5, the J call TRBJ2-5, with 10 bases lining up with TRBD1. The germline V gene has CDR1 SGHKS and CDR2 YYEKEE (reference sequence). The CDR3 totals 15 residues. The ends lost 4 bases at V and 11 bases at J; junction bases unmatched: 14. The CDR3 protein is CASSPTGTGENEQYF. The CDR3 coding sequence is TGTGCCAGCAGCCCAACCGGGACAGGGGAGAATGAGCAGTACTTC.